This T cell receptor (beta chain) stems from a study of blood T cell repertoires in COVID-19. This CDR3 has 16 amino acids. Germline V gene sequence: CDR1 LNHDA, CDR2 SQIVND (reference sequence). With V trimmed by 5 bases and J by 0 bases, 6 bases remained unmatched. Only in-frame clones appear in the TCRdb table, and some are missing; sequencing was by immunoSEQ multiplex PCR. The repertoire consists of about 120,000 clones, with 85% to 90% occurring once and the leading ten covering about 3.8%. The chain has TRBV19 and TRBJ2-7, with 11 bases fitting TRBD2. Sample: peripheral blood. The source of this sequence is a man in his sixties with acute or convalescent COVID-19. CDR3 sequence (DNA): TGTGCCAGTAGTGTACGGGGACTAGCGGCCTCCTACGAGCAGTACTTC. Translation gives CASSVRGLAASYEQYF. The variable domain in full, with the rest retrieved from reference TRBV19 and TRBJ2-7, is DGGITQSPKYLFRKEGQNVTLSCEQNLNHDAMYWYRQDPGQGLRLIYYSQIVNDFQKGDIAEGYSVSREKKESFPLTVTSAQKNPTAFYLCASSVRGLAASYEQYFGPGTRLTVT.